This T cell receptor (beta chain) was recovered during a study of T-cell reconstitution after alpha-beta-depleted transplantation in children. This CDR3 comprises 15 residues. CDR1 and CDR2 from the germline V gene are SGHNT and YENEEA. Preparation of the TCRbeta library used unique molecular identifiers. TCRdb independently ran MiXCR on the PCR reads; one entry per CDR3 protein. Of hundreds of thousands of distinct CDR3 sequences listed, roughly 17% were seen once; the top ten hold approximately 1%. In the case of this clonotype: A junction boundary mismatches the germline segment, possibly from a read error.

The sequence was collected from a human donor who donated a stem cell graft to a child with acute myeloid leukemia. The chain is built from TRBV11-3 and TRBJ2-3; TRBD1 agrees at 8 bases. This material consisted of PBMCs from the stem cell graft donor, taken from the stem cell graft. CDR3 coding DNA: TGTGCCAGCACCTTAGGACAGGGCGGCTTCGATACGCAGTATTTT. This sequence encodes CASTLGQGGFDTQYF.